This TCR beta chain emerged from a study of blood T cell repertoires in COVID-19. The overall study: Sources were T cells, B-cell-depleted T cells, or PBMCs; the material itself was cDNA or gDNA.

Profiling relied on immunoSEQ multiplex PCR, and the TCRdb table lists in-frame clones only, not all of them. The sample records roughly 59,000 clones, roughly 80% being singletons. Germline CDR1 and CDR2: SGHRS and YFSETQ. This CDR3 spans 15 amino acids. Worth noting for this clone: An end of the junction does not agree with germline; a read error may underlie this.

The specimen sequenced was peripheral blood. The receptor comes from a man older than 75 with acute or convalescent COVID-19. The J gene is TRBJ2-3, the V gene TRBV5-1; 12 positions match TRBD2. DNA of the CDR3: TGCGCCAGCAGCGGGGGACTAGCGGGCACAAATACGCAGTATTTT. Amino acid sequence: CASSGGLAGTNTQYF.